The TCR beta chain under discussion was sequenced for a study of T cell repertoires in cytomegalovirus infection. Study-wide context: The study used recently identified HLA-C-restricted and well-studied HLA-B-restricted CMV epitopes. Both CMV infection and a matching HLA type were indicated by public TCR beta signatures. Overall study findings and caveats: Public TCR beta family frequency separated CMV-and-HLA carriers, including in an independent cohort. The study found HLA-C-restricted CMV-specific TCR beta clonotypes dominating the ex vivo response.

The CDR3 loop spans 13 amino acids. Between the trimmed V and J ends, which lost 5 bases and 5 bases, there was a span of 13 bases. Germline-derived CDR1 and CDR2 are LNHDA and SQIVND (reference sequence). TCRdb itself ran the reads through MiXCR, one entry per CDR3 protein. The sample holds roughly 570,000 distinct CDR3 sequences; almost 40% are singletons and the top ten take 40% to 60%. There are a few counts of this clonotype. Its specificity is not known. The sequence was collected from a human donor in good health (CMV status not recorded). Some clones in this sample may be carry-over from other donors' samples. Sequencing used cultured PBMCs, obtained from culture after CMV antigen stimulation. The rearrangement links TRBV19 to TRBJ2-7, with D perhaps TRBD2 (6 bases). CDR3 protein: CASSSGRADEQYF. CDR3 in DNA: TGTGCCAGTAGTTCCGGGAGAGCCGACGAGCAGTACTTC.